The TCR beta chain under discussion was sequenced for a study of blood T cells in healthy people across ages. This CDR3 contains 14 residues. Per the germline V gene, CDR1 is GTSNPN and CDR2 is SVGIG (reference sequence). The junction had 6 bases not matched to a gene; V was cut back by 5 bases and J by 2 bases. A sample-barcoded 5' primer and a J-beta primer mix were used in a second PCR of roughly 7 to 11 cycles. TCRdb re-analysed the 5' RACE reads in MiXCR, keeping a single row per CDR3 protein. Of about 670,000 distinct CDR3 sequences in the sample, over 40% were seen once. Sequenced input: blood. This chain uses TRBV30 with TRBJ2-3; 8 positions match TRBD2. This clonotype was obtained from a woman older than 75 in good health. CDR3 protein: CAWVAGLSTDTQYF. In DNA, the CDR3 is TGTGCCTGGGTAGCGGGGCTATCCACAGATACGCAGTATTTT.